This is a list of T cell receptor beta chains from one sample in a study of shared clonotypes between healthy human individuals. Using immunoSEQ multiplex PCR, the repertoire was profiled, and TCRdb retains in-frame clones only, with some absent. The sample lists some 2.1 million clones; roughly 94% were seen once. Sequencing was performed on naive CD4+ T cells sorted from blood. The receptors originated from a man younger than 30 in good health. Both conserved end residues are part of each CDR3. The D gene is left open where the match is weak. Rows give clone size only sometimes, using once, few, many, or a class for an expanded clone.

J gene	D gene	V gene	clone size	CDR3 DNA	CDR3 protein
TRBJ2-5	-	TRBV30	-	TGTGCCTCCGCCGGGAACTCCTTACAGACCCAGTACTTC	CASAGNSLQTQYF
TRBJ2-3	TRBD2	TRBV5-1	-	TGCGCCAGCAGCTTAGACCTAGCGGGAGGGGTTGATACGCAGTATTTT	CASSLDLAGGVDTQYF
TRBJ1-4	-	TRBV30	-	TGTGCCACGAATAAGGGGGGAATTAATGAAAAACTGTTTTTT	CATNKGGINEKLFF
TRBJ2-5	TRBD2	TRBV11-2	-	TGTGCCAGCAGCTTAGTGTCTAGCGGGAGAGGAGAGACCCAGTACTTC	CASSLVSSGRGETQYF
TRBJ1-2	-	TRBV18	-	TGTGCCAGCTCACCACCGTTGGGGGTCCACTATGGCTACACCTTC	CASSPPLGVHYGYTF
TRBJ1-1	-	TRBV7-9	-	TGTGCCAGCACCGGGTTTGATGGGACTGAAGCTTTCTTT	CASTGFDGTEAFF
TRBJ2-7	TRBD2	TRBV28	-	TGTGCCAGCAGCGGGGGGGCCTACGAGCAGTACTTC	CASSGGAYEQYF
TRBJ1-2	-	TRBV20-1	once	TGCAGTTCCTGGGTCCTGGGTGGCTACACCTTC	CSSWVLGGYTF
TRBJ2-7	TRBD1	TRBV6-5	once	TGTGCCAGCAACCCGGGACAGGGGATCTACGAGCAGTACTTC	CASNPGQGIYEQYF
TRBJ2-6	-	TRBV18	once	TGTGCCAGCTCACCCGACAGAGGGGCCAACGTCCTGACTTTC	CASSPDRGANVLTF
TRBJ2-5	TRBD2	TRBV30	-	TGTGCCTGGAGTCTTTTTAGCGGGCCACAAGAGACCCAGTACTTC	CAWSLFSGPQETQYF
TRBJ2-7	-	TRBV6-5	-	TGTGCCAGCGGGGGGTTCGACGAGCAGTACTTC	CASGGFDEQYF
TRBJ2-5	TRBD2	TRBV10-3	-	TGTGCCATCGGATGGGGGGGAGAGACCCAGTACTTC	CAIGWGGETQYF
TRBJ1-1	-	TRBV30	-	TGTGCCTGGAGTGTCTGGGGCAGCGCCTGGGTTCGCAACACTGAAGCTTTCTTT	CAWSVWGSAWVRNTEAFF
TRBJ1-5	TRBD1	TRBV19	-	TGTGCCAGTAGTATGGGACAGGGAGATCAGCCCCAGCATTTT	CASSMGQGDQPQHF
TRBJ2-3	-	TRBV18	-	TGTGCCAGCTCACGCATCTCTAGCACAGATACGCAGTATTTT	CASSRISSTDTQYF
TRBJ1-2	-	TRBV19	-	TGTGCCAGGGGACACCCGGCAAACTATGGCTACACCTTC	CARGHPANYGYTF
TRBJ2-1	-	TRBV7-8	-	TGTGCCAGCAGCTTAGTTTGGCACAAGTACAATGAGCAGTTCTTC	CASSLVWHKYNEQFF
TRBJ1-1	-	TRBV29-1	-	TGCAGCGTTGAGGTACAACTGAACACTGAAGCTTTCTTT	CSVEVQLNTEAFF
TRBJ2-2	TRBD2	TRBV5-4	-	TGTGCCAGCAGCTTGGGGGGACTAGCGGGAGCAGGCACCGGGGAGCTGTTTTTT	CASSLGGLAGAGTGELFF
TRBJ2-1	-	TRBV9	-	TGTGCCAGCAGCAGGTTCACGGGCAATGAGCAGTTCTTC	CASSRFTGNEQFF
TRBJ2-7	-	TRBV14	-	TGTGCCAGCAGCCCCGATCCGGGATCCTACGAGCAGTACTTC	CASSPDPGSYEQYF
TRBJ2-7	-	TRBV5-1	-	TGCGCCAGCAGCTTGGGCGGTGATAGAATCGAGCAGTACTTC	CASSLGGDRIEQYF
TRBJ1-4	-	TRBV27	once	TGTGCCAGCAGTTTACGGTTCCCAGGGGAAAAACTGTTTTTT	CASSLRFPGEKLFF
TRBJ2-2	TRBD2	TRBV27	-	TGTGCCAGCAGTGTGACTAGCGGGGCCACCGGGGAGCTGTTTTTT	CASSVTSGATGELFF
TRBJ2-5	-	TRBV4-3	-	TGCGCCAGCAGCCAAGAAGGGGGGTTCCAAGAGACCCAGTACTTC	CASSQEGGFQETQYF
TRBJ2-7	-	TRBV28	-	TGTGCCAGCAGTTTGGTACGGAGCTACGAGCAGTACTTC	CASSLVRSYEQYF
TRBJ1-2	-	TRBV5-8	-	TGTGCCAGCAGCTTCCTATATGGCTACACCTTC	CASSFLYGYTF
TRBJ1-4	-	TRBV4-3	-	TGCGCCAGCAGCCAAGATATTCGGCCTGAATATGAAAAACTGTTTTTT	CASSQDIRPEYEKLFF
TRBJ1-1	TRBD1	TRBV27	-	TGTGCCAGCAGTTTGTCCGGGACAGGGGGAGCTTTCTTT	CASSLSGTGGAFF
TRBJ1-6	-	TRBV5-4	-	TGTGCCAGCAGCTTGGAAGGGATACCCTATAATTCACCCCTCCACTTT	CASSLEGIPYNSPLHF
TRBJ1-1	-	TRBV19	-	TGTGCCAATCCCCAGGGTTCCTACACTGAAGCTTTCTTT	CANPQGSYTEAFF
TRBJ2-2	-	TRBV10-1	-	TGCGCCAGCAGTGCGAACACCGGGGAGCTGTTTTTT	CASSANTGELFF
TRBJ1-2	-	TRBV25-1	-	TGTGCCAGCAGTGAATCGGGACGGCCCTATGGCTACACCTTC	CASSESGRPYGYTF
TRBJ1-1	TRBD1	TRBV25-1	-	TGTGCCAGCAGTGTGGGGACAGATACGGGTGAAGCTTTCTTT	CASSVGTDTGEAFF
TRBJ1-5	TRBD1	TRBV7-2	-	TGTGCCAGCAGCCCCAGCAGGGGGGGTAATCAGCCCCAGCATTTT	CASSPSRGGNQPQHF
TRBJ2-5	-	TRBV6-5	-	TGTGCCAGCAGTTACTTGCGGGCAGCAACACAAGAGACCCAGTACTTC	CASSYLRAATQETQYF
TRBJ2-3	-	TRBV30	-	TGTGCCTGGAGTTTTTCAAGCACAGATACGCAGTATTTT	CAWSFSSTDTQYF
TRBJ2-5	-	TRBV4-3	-	TGCGCCAGCAGCCAAGATCGGTACGGACAAGAGACCCAGTACTTC	CASSQDRYGQETQYF
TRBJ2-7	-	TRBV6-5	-	TGTGCCAGCAGTTACCCCCGGCGGGGTACCTACGAGCAGTACTTC	CASSYPRRGTYEQYF
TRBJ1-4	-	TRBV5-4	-	TGTGCCAGCAGCGCAACTCAGAAAGGGGTTGAAAAACTGTTTTTT	CASSATQKGVEKLFF
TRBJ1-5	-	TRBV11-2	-	TGTGCCAGCAGCTTAGGGGGAGGAGGGAATCAGCCCCAGCATTTT	CASSLGGGGNQPQHF
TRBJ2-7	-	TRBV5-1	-	TGCGCCAGCAGCTTGGGCGGGACGGGAGCAACCTACGAGCAGTACTTC	CASSLGGTGATYEQYF
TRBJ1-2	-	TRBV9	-	TGTGCCAGCAGCGTACGAGGCTCTATTATAGATGGCTACACCTTC	CASSVRGSIIDGYTF
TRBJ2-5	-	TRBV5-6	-	TGTGCCAGCAGCGTGAAAGAGACCCAGTACTTC	CASSVKETQYF
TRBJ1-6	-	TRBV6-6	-	TGTGCCAGCAGTTCCTGGACCTCCTTATCACCCCTCCACTTT	CASSSWTSLSPLHF
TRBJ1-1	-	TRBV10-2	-	TGCGCCAGCAGTAAACAGAACCTGAACACTGAAGCTTTCTTT	CASSKQNLNTEAFF
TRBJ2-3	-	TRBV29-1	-	TGCAGCGCCCGACAGACAGATACGCAGTATTTT	CSARQTDTQYF
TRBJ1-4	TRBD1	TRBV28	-	TGTGCCAGCAGGGCCGGGACAGGGGGTGAAAAACTGTTTTTT	CASRAGTGGEKLFF
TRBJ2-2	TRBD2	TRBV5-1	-	TGCGCCAGCAGCTCCAGCGGGGACACCGGGGAGCTGTTTTTT	CASSSSGDTGELFF
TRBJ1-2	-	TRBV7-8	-	TGTGCCAGCAGCTTAAAGGTGACAGGCGTTGTGGATGGCTACACCTTC	CASSLKVTGVVDGYTF
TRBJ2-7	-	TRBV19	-	TGTGCCAGTTCCCTTCGGGGGCCACCCTACGAGCAGTACTTC	CASSLRGPPYEQYF
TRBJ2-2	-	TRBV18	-	TGTGCCAGCTCACCAACAACAATTTTTACCGGGGAGCTGTTTTTT	CASSPTTIFTGELFF
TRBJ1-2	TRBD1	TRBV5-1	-	TGCGCCAGCAGCTTGGCTCTGCAGGACAGGGGAGGCTATGGCTACACCTTC	CASSLALQDRGGYGYTF
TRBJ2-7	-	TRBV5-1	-	TGCGCCAGCAGCCTTTCAAACTCCTACGAGCAGTACTTC	CASSLSNSYEQYF
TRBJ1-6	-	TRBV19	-	TGTGCCTCAGGGAACGGGGGAGCGGATTCACCCCTCCACTTT	CASGNGGADSPLHF